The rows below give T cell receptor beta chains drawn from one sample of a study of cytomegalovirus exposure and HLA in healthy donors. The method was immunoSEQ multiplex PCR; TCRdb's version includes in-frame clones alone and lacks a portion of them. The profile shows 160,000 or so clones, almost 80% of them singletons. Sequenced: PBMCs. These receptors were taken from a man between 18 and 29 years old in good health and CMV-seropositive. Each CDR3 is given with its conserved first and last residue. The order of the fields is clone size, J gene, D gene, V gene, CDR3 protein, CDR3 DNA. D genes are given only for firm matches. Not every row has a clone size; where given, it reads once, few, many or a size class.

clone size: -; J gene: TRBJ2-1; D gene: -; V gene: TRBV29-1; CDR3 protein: CSVEDSPSVDEQFF; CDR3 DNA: TGCAGCGTGGAGGACAGCCCCTCTGTTGATGAGCAGTTCTTC
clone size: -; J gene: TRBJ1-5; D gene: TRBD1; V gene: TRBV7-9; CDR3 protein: CASSLERQGEGNQPQHF; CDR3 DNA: TGTGCCAGCAGCTTAGAAAGACAGGGTGAAGGCAATCAGCCCCAGCATTTT
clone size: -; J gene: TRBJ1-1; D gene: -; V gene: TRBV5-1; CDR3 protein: CASSQRQVRGNTEAFF; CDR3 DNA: TGCGCCAGCAGCCAACGACAGGTCAGGGGGAACACTGAAGCTTTCTTT
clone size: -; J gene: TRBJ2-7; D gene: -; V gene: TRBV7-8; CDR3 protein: CASSIPGLELYEQYF; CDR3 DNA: TGTGCCAGCAGCATACCGGGACTGGAGCTCTACGAGCAGTACTTC
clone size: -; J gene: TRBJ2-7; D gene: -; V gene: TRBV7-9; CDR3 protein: CASSSNIESYEQYF; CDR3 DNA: TGTGCCAGCAGCTCAAACATTGAATCCTACGAGCAGTACTTC
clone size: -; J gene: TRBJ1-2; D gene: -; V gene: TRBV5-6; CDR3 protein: CASSLARTNYGYTF; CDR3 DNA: TGTGCCAGCAGCTTAGCACGAACTAACTATGGCTACACCTTC
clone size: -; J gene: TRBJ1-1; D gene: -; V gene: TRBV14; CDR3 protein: CARGRGGFPEAFF; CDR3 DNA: TGTGCCCGGGGGAGGGGTGGTTTCCCTGAAGCTTTCTTT
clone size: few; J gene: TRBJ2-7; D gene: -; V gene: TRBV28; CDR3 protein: CASSFGRWGDTYEQYF; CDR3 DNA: TGTGCCAGCAGTTTTGGCCGTTGGGGCGACACCTACGAGCAGTACTTC
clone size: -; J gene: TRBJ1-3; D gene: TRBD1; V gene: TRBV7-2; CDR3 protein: CASSLTGAGNTIYF; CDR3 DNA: TGTGCCAGCAGCTTGACAGGGGCTGGAAACACCATATATTTT
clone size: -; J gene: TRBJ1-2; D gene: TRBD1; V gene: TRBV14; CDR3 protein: CASSQEGGHRAF; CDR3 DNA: TGTGCCAGCAGCCAAGAAGGGGGCCACAGGGCCTTC
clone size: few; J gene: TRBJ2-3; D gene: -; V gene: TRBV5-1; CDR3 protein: CASSPGPGDTDTQYF; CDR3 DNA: TGCGCCAGCAGCCCAGGCCCGGGGGACACAGATACGCAGTATTTT
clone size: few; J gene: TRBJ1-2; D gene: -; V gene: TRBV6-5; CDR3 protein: CASRQPSHYGYTF; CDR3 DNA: TGTGCCAGCCGACAACCCTCCCACTATGGCTACACCTTC
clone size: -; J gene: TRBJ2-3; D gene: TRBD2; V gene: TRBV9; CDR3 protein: CASSVESGGGSTDTQYF; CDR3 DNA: TGTGCCAGCAGCGTAGAGAGTGGGGGGGGGTCCACAGATACGCAGTATTTT
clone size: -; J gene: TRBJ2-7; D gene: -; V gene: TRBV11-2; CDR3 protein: CASSLEEGPSYEQYF; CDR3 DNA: TGTGCCAGCAGCTTAGAAGAGGGCCCCTCCTACGAGCAGTACTTC
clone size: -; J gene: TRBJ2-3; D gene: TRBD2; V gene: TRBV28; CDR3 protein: CASSLPQRGLSTDTQYF; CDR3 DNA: TGTGCCAGCAGTTTACCTCAGCGGGGCCTAAGCACAGATACGCAGTATTTT
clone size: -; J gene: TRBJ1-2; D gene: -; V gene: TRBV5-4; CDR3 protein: CASSPAQQGNPLYGYGYTF; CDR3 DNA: TGTGCCAGCAGCCCCGCCCAACAGGGTAACCCCCTCTATGGCTATGGCTACACCTTC
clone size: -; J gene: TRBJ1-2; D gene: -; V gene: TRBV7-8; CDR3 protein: CASSLLQTTSGYGYTF; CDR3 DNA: TGTGCCAGCAGCTTACTCCAGACCACTTCGGGCTATGGCTACACCTTC
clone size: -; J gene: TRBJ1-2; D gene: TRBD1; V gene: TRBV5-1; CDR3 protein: CASSSRTGMNYGYTF; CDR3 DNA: TGCGCCAGCAGCTCCCGGACAGGGATGAACTATGGCTACACCTTC
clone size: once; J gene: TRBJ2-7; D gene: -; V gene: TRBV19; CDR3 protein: CASSMSLVYEQYF; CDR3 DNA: TGTGCCAGTAGTATGAGCCTAGTCTACGAGCAGTACTTC
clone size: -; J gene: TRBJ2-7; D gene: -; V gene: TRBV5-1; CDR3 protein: CASREGEANEQYF; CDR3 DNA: TGCGCCAGCAGGGAAGGGGAGGCAAACGAGCAGTACTTC
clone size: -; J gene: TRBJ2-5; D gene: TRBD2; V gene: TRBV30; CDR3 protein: CAWSPERRSGDQETQYF; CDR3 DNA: TGTGCCTGGAGCCCTGAGCGGAGGAGCGGGGACCAAGAGACCCAGTACTTC
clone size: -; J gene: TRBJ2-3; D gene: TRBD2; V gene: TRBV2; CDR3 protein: CASRDGLVRTDTQYF; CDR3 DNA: TGTGCCAGCAGGGATGGACTAGTCCGCACAGATACGCAGTATTTT
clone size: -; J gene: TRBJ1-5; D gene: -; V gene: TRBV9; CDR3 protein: CASWWWQTHQPQHF; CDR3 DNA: TGTGCCAGCTGGTGGTGGCAAACCCACCAGCCCCAGCATTTT
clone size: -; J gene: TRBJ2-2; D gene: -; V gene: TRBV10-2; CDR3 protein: CASSPLSNTGELFF; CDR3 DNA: TGCGCCAGCAGTCCTCTATCTAACACCGGGGAGCTGTTTTTT
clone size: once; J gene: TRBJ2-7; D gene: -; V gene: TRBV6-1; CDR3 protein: CAILQGLSYEQYF; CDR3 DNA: TGTGCCATACTTCAGGGGTTGTCCTACGAGCAGTACTTC
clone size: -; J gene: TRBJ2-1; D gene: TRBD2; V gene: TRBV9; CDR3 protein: CASSVFGGTYNEQFF; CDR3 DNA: TGTGCCAGCAGCGTATTCGGGGGGACCTACAATGAGCAGTTCTTC
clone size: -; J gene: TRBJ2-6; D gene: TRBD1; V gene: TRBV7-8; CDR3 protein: CASSLYPSGQGSLGAGANVLTF; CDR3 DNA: TGTGCCAGCAGCTTATACCCCAGCGGACAGGGAAGTCTCGGGGCTGGGGCCAACGTCCTGACTTTC
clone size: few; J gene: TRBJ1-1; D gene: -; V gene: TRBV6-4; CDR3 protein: CASSDWAGNTEAFF; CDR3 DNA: TGTGCCAGCAGTGACTGGGCCGGTAACACTGAAGCTTTCTTT
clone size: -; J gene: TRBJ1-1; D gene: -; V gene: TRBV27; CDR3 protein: CASSSGGNEAFF; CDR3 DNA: TGTGCCAGCAGTTCCGGGGGGAATGAAGCTTTCTTT
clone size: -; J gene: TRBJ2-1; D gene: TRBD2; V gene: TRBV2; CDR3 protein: CASNPSGTNNEQFF; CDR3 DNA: TGTGCCAGCAACCCTAGCGGAACCAACAATGAGCAGTTCTTC
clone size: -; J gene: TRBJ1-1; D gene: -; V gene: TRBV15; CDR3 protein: CATSRGGAYTEAFF; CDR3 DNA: TGTGCCACCAGCAGAGGGGGCGCGTACACTGAAGCTTTCTTT
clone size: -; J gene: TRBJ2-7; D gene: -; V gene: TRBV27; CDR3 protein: CASSPSRGPSYEQYF; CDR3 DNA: TGTGCCAGCAGCCCCTCCAGGGGCCCCTCCTACGAGCAGTACTTC
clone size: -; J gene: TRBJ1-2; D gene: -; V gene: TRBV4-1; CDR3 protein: CASSRAGWNYGYTF; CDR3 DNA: TGCGCCAGCAGCCGGGCAGGCTGGAACTATGGCTACACCTTC
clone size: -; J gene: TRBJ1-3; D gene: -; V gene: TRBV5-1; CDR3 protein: CASSLDRENTIYF; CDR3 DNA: TGCGCCAGCAGCTTGGACAGGGAAAACACCATATATTTT
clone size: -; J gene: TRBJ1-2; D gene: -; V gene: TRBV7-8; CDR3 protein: CASSLYDSSNYGYTF; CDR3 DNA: TGTGCCAGCAGCTTGTACGATAGTTCCAACTATGGCTACACCTTC
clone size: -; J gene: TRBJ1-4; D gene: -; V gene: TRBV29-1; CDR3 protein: CSVEVAATNEKLFF; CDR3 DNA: TGCAGCGTTGAAGTAGCCGCAACTAATGAAAAACTGTTTTTT
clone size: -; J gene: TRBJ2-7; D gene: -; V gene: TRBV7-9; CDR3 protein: CASSGKTGYEQYF; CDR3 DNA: TGTGCCAGCAGTGGTAAGACGGGCTACGAGCAGTACTTC
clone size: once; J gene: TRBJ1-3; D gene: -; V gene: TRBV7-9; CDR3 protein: CASSWTADLSGNTIYF; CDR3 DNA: TGTGCCAGCAGCTGGACAGCGGACCTCTCTGGAAACACCATATATTTT
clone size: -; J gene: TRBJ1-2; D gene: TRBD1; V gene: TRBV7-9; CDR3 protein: CASTPGGTGLLYGYTF; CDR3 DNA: TGTGCCAGCACTCCGGGGGGGACAGGGCTCCTCTATGGCTACACCTTC
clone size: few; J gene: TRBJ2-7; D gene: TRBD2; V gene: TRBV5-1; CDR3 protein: CASTRSGSTYEQYF; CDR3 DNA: TGCGCCAGCACGCGAAGCGGGAGTACTTACGAGCAGTACTTC
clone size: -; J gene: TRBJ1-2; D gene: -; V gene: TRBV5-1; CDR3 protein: CASSSAGPGSYGYTF; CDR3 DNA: TGCGCCAGCAGCTCTGCGGGACCCGGGAGCTATGGCTACACCTTC
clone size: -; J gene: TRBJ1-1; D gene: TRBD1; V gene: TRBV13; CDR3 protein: CASRPQGVAYTEAFF; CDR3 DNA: TGTGCCAGCAGGCCCCAGGGGGTAGCTTACACTGAAGCTTTCTTT
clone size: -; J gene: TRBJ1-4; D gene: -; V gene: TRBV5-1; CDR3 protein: CASSLVAGRIENGELFF; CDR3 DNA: TGCGCCAGCAGCTTGGTTGCAGGGAGGATAGAAAATGGGGAACTGTTTTTT
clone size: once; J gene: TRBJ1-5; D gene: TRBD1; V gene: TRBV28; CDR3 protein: CASSPTGGGNQPQHF; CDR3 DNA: TGTGCCAGCAGTCCAACAGGGGGCGGCAATCAGCCCCAGCATTTT
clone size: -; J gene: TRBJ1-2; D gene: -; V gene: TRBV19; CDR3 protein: CASRREALGFGYTF; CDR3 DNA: TGTGCCAGTCGTAGAGAGGCCCTTGGTTTTGGCTACACCTTC
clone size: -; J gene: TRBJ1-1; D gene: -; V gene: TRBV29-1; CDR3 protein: CSVVEGGDTEAFF; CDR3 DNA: TGCAGCGTTGTAGAGGGGGGGGACACTGAAGCTTTCTTT
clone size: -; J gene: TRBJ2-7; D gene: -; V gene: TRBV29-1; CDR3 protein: CSVTGNFYEQYF; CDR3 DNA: TGCAGCGTCACCGGGAACTTTTACGAGCAGTACTTC
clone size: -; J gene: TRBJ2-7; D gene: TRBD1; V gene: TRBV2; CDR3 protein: CASSDLGQTYEQYF; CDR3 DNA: TGTGCCAGCAGTGATCTGGGACAGACCTACGAGCAGTACTTC
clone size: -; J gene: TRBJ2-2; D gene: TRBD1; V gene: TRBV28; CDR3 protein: CASSSTGPNTGELFF; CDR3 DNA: TGTGCCAGCAGTTCGACAGGGCCGAACACCGGGGAGCTGTTTTTT
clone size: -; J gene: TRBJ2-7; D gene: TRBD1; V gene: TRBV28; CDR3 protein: CASSYRQGLTYEQYF; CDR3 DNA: TGTGCCAGCAGTTACCGACAGGGGCTAACCTACGAGCAGTACTTC
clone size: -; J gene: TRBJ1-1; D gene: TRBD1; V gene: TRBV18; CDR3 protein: CASSPSSTGISTEAFF; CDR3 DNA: TGTGCCAGCTCACCTTCATCGACAGGGATTAGCACTGAAGCTTTCTTT
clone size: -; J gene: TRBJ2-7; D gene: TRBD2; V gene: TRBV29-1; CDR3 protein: CSVEAGGSRYEQYF; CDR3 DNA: TGCAGCGTTGAGGCGGGCGGGAGTCGATACGAGCAGTACTTC